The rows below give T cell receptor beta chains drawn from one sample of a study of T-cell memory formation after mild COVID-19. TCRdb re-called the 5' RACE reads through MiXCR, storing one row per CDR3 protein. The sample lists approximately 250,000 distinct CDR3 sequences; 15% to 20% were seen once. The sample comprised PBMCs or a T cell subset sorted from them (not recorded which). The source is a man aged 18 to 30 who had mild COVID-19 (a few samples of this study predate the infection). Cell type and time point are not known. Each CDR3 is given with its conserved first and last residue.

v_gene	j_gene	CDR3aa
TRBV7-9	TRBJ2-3	CASSSAGGNTDTQYF
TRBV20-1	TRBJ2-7	CSAPAGFSYEQYF
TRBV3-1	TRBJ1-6	CASSHPEGNSPLHF
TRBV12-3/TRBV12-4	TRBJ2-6	CAVRDESGANVLTF
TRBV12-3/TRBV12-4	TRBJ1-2	CASSPWGRDWGYTF
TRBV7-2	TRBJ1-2	CASSASGGGYTF
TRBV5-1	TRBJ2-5	CASSIGLAGGTQETQYF
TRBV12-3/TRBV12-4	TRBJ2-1	CASSLKVLGQGGNEQFF
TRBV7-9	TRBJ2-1	CASSPPQGRYNEQFF
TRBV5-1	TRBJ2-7	CASSLTGAHYEQYF
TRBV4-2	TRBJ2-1	CASSSKGLAAYNEQFF
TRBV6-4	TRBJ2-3	CASSEWLADTDTQYF
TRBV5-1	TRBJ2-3	CASSGGPQRHFYDPSTDTQYF
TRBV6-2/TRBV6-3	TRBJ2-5	CASSSGIEWETQYF
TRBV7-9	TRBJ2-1	CASSPSKGVGEQFF
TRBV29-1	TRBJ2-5	CSATDNLVLTQYF
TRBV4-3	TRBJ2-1	CASRRRTYNEQFF